The 21 T cell receptor beta chains below all came from one sample that was sequenced in a study of Ad26.COV2.S vaccination and SARS-CoV-2 variants (dated by TCRdb to the early 2020s). Receptors were amplified or captured by the immunoSEQ multiplex PCR assay. Held by TCRdb, this immuneACCESS table contains in-frame sequences only and omits some clones. Under half of the omission traces to an unresolved V gene where checked; the cause of the rest is unknown. This sample holds 300,000 to 400,000 clones; under 95% were observed only once. Clones ranked in the top ten supply 3% to 5% of the sample. In the paper's terms, the time point label means: individuals recovered from natural SARS-CoV-2 infection. The specimen comprised peripheral blood, sampled after recovery from COVID-19. All receptors derive from a human donor who had recovered from COVID-19.

The V call is TRBV7-2, the J call TRBJ2-7; TRBD2 agrees at 8 bases. Germline V lookup: CDR1 SGHTA, CDR2 FQGNSA. Trimming removed 6 bases from V and 4 bases from J; junction bases left unmatched: 8. The CDR3 sequence is 14 residues long. The CDR3 region is CASSSGAGPYEQYF. CDR3 nucleotides: TGTGCCAGCAGTAGCGGGGCGGGGCCTTACGAGCAGTACTTC.

J is TRBJ2-2 and V is TRBV12-5; D is ambiguous. V was clipped by 0 bases and J by 6 bases, with 2 bases between them. Germline V gene lookup returns CDR1 LGHNT and CDR2 FRNRAP. This CDR3 is 12 amino acids long. The CDR3 loop reads CASGLVSGELFF. Here the CDR3 DNA reads TGTGCTAGTGGTTTGGTTTCCGGGGAGCTGTTTTTT.

The chain is built from TRBV7-6 and TRBJ2-5; TRBD1 agrees at 8 bases. The CDR3 sequence is 14 residues long. V shed 3 bases, J shed 1 base, and the junction held 1 base outside the gene matches. Germline loops: CDR1 SGHVS, CDR2 FNYEAQ. CDR3 DNA sequence: TGTGCCAGCAGCTTTGGACAGGGCCAAGAGACCCAGTACTTC. Protein: CASSFGQGQETQYF.

The chain couples TRBV9 to TRBJ1-5, with TRBD1 matching 7 bases. With V trimmed by 0 bases and J by 1 base, 10 bases remained unmatched. Germline-derived CDR1 and CDR2 are SGDLS and YYNGEE. This CDR3 is built from 18 residues. CDR3 in amino acids: CASSVARFGQVSNQPQHF. CDR3 sequence (DNA): TGTGCCAGCAGCGTAGCTAGATTCGGACAGGTAAGCAATCAGCCCCAGCATTTT.

V gene TRBV7-9 combines with J gene TRBJ1-1; D is unclear. CDR3 length: 13 amino acids. Looked up from germline, CDR1 is SEHNR and CDR2 is FQNEAQ (reference sequence). V was clipped by 2 bases and J by 12 bases, with 16 bases between them. The CDR3 DNA reads as TGTGCCAGCAGCTTAAGGACCACTGGATGGACTTTCTTT. Translated, it gives CASSLRTTGWTFF. The entire variable domain, with the rest obtained from reference TRBV7-9 and TRBJ1-1, is as follows: DTGVSQNPRHKITKRGQNVTFRCDPISEHNRLYWYRQTLGQGPEFLTYFQNEAQLEKSRLLSDRFSAERPKGSFSTLEIQRTEQGDSAMYLCASSLRTTGWTFFGQGTRLTVV.

This chain uses TRBV7-9 with TRBJ2-4; 12 bases agree with TRBD1. Per the germline V gene, CDR1 is SEHNR and CDR2 is FQNEAQ (reference sequence). J gave up 9 bases and V 7 bases, and 13 bases lay outside the gene matches. The CDR3 has 16 amino acids. CDR3 residues: CASTNSGTGGGGIQYF. CDR3 nucleotides: TGTGCCAGCACCAATTCCGGGACAGGGGGCGGGGGCATTCAGTACTTC.

The J gene is TRBJ2-5, the V gene TRBV6-2 or TRBV6-3, with D possibly matching TRBD2 (6 bases). V was shortened by 4 bases and J by 4 bases, with 10 bases between the two germline ends. CDR1 is MNHEY and CDR2 is SVGEGT in the germline V gene. There are 13 residues in the CDR3. The CDR3 bases are TGTGCCAGCAGTTGGAGGGGCGGAGAGACCCAGTACTTC. Translation gives CASSWRGGETQYF.

The chain links TRBV11-2 to TRBJ2-3; D is uncertain. Germline CDR1 reads SGHAT; CDR2 reads FQNNGV. With 4 bases removed from V and 6 bases from J, the gap between germline ends came to 8 bases. This CDR3 has 12 amino acids. The CDR3 region is CASSSNLDTQYF. The CDR3 DNA reads as TGTGCCAGCAGCTCGAATCTGGATACGCAGTATTTT.

V and J are TRBV27 and TRBJ1-6; D unresolved. Germline V lookup: CDR1 MNHEY, CDR2 SMNVEV (reference sequence). CDR3 length: 13 amino acids. V lost 3 bases and J 7 bases, leaving 7 bases between the germline ends. The CDR3 region is CASSFSVNSPLHF. CDR3 sequence (DNA): TGTGCCAGCAGTTTCAGTGTAAATTCACCCCTCCACTTT.

CDR3 in amino acids: CASSRGVRNTEAFF. The CDR3 DNA reads TGTGCCAGCTCACGTGGGGTGCGGAACACTGAAGCTTTCTTT. The V and J genes are TRBV18 and TRBJ1-1; D unclear. The CDR3 covers 14 residues. V gave up 4 bases and J gave up 1 base, with 10 bases separating them. Germline values: CDR1 KGHSH, CDR2 LQKENI.

This clone was detected once. CDR3 loop: CASSRTGTLDTQYF. The DNA for the CDR3 is TGTGCCAGCAGCCGTACTGGGACGTTAGATACGCAGTATTTT. The chain employs TRBV4-2 and TRBJ2-3; D tentatively fits TRBD1 or TRBD2 (5 bases each). Germline V gene sequence: CDR1 LGHNA, CDR2 YNFKEQ. V lost 4 bases and J lost 5, with 13 bases in between. This CDR3 is built from 14 residues.

The V gene is TRBV7-9, the J gene TRBJ2-2; D gene uncertain. The CDR3 consists of 12 residues. V lost 5 bases to trimming and J lost 9 bases, with 10 bases between them. Germline values: CDR1 SEHNR, CDR2 FQNEAQ (reference sequence). The CDR3 is CASSPRLWELFF. The CDR3 coding sequence is TGTGCCAGCAGCCCTAGACTTTGGGAGCTGTTTTTT. Based on the CDR3 plus reference TRBV7-9 and TRBJ2-2, the full variable domain is DTGVSQNPRHKITKRGQNVTFRCDPISEHNRLYWYRQTLGQGPEFLTYFQNEAQLEKSRLLSDRFSAERPKGSFSTLEIQRTEQGDSAMYLCASSPRLWELFFGEGSRLTVL.

This clone has a handful of counts. The chain is built from TRBV6-2 or TRBV6-3 and TRBJ2-3, with D tentatively TRBD1 or TRBD2 (5 bases each). The CDR3 totals 16 residues. Trimming pared 4 bases from V and 1 base from J, leaving 15 bases between. The germline CDR1 and CDR2 sequences are MNHEY and SVGEGT. CDR3 region: CASSSGLRVGTDTQYF. DNA of the CDR3: TGTGCCAGCAGTTCCGGACTCAGGGTTGGCACAGATACGCAGTATTTT.

This clone showed up just once. The chain uses TRBV19 and TRBJ1-6; D might be TRBD1 (5 bases). Trimming removed 3 bases at V and 1 base at J, with 10 bases between. Germline assignment: CDR1 LNHDA and CDR2 SQIVND (reference sequence). The CDR3 runs 16 residues. CDR3 coding DNA: TGTGCCAGTAGTATCCTCGGGGGTTCCTATAATTCACCCCTCCACTTT. It is translated as CASSILGGSYNSPLHF.

This chain connects TRBV10-3 to TRBJ1-6; D is undetermined. Deletions cut 6 bases from V and 7 bases from J, with 19 bases between. The CDR3 has 16 residues. Germline assignment: CDR1 ENHRY and CDR2 SYGVKD. CDR3 residues: CAISRHGQEKNSPLHF. Here the CDR3 DNA reads TGTGCCATCAGCCGCCATGGGCAGGAAAAGAATTCACCCCTCCACTTT.

The rearrangement joins TRBV4-3 to TRBJ2-7; 8 bases align to TRBD2. Looked up from germline, CDR1 is LGHNA and CDR2 is YSLEER. V trimming: 0 bases; J trimming: 3 bases; junction bases outside the gene matches: 7. The CDR3 length is 16 residues. The CDR3 bases are TGCGCCAGCAGCCAAGACGGGGCTAGCGGGTTCTACGAGCAGTACTTC. Its protein product is CASSQDGASGFYEQYF.

The chain employs TRBV7-9 and TRBJ1-6; 7 nucleotides match TRBD1. The germline V gene has CDR1 SEHNR and CDR2 FQNEAQ (reference sequence). Losses at the gene ends were 3 bases for V and 9 bases for J; bases not matched to a gene: 8. There are 15 residues in the CDR3. In DNA form, the CDR3 reads TGTGCCAGCAGCTTGGGGACAGCGAAATTTTCACCCCTCCACTTT. It specifies CASSLGTAKFSPLHF.

The genes are TRBV11-2 and TRBJ2-1, with D perhaps TRBD2 (5 bases). The CDR3 has 17 amino acids. Germline CDR1 and CDR2: SGHAT and FQNNGV. V was shortened by 4 bases and J by 0 bases, with 16 bases between the two germline ends. CDR3 nucleotide sequence: TGTGCCAGCAGCTCACTAGGTCGGGTTCACTCCTACAATGAGCAGTTCTTC. Translation gives CASSSLGRVHSYNEQFF.

The chain has TRBV4-1 and TRBJ1-1, with no clear D. Germline loops: CDR1 MGHRA, CDR2 YSYEKL. V was clipped by 4 bases and J by 0 bases, with 0 bases between them. The CDR3 sequence is 11 residues long. Here the CDR3 DNA reads TGCGCCAGCAGCCTGAACACTGAAGCTTTCTTT. The encoded protein is CASSLNTEAFF.

Notes on this clone: The sample has other DNA sequences that encode this CDR3 too. V and J are TRBV18 and TRBJ1-1, with a possible D match to TRBD1 (5 bases). There are 13 residues in the CDR3. The germline CDR1 and CDR2 sequences are KGHSH and LQKENI. Trimming pared 4 bases from V and 1 base from J, leaving 7 bases between. The CDR3 loop is CASSQGTNTEAFF. The CDR3 coding sequence is TGTGCCAGCTCACAGGGGACGAACACTGAAGCTTTCTTT.

J is TRBJ1-2 and V is TRBV15; D perhaps matches TRBD1 (5 bases). The CDR3 spans 14 residues. V was cut by 7 bases and J by 8 bases, with 20 bases left in between. The germline CDR1 and CDR2 sequences are LNHNV and YYDKDF (reference sequence). CDR3 sequence reads: CATKSPGLQGGYTF. Written as DNA, the CDR3 is TGTGCCACCAAGAGCCCGGGGCTCCAAGGGGGCTACACCTTC.